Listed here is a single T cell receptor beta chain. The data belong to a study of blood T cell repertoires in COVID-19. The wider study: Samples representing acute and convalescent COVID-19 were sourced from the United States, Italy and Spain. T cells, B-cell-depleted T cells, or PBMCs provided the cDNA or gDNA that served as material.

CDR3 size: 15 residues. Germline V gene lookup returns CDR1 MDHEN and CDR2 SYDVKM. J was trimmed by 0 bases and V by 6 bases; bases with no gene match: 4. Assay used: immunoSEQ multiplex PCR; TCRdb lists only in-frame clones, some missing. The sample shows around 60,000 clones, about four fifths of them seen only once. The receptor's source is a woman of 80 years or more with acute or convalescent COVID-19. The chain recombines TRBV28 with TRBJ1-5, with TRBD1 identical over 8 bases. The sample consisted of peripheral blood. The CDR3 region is CASRGTGYSNQPQHF. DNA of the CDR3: TGTGCCAGCAGGGGGACAGGATATAGCAATCAGCCCCAGCATTTT.